This T cell receptor (beta chain) derives from a study of human T cells and chemical hapten exposure. Stated treatment: therapeutic diphenylcyclopropenone sensitization with weekly scalp DPC. The study enrolled 18 to 70-year-old alopecia patients suitable for DPC. Germline loops: CDR1 MNHNY, CDR2 SVGAGI (reference sequence). V lost 6 bases and J lost 2, with 13 bases in between. The CDR3 runs 14 residues. The library tagged each cDNA molecule with unique molecular identifiers. Per the study methods: The number of TCRs in each sample had a median of 95,638 and spanned about 23,224 to 690,600. TCRdb reprocessed the reads via MiXCR and lists one record per CDR3 protein. Here the V and J calls rest on TCRdb's processing, not on the authors' analysis. The sample carries under 5,500 distinct CDR3 sequences, 49% recorded once. The sample holds a few counts of this clonotype.

Sequences were derived from whole blood, sampled before DPC sensitization or 2, 6, or about 24 weeks after (not recorded which). This TCR derives from an adult with alopecia areata. Some clones in this sample may be carry-over from other donors' samples. This table probably holds off-target reads from a library built for another chain. This rearrangement joins TRBV6-6 to TRBJ2-5; no reliable D call. The CDR3 DNA is TGTGCCAGCAGCTCCAATGGGCCTCAAGAGACCCAGTACTTC. Translated, it gives CASSSNGPQETQYF.